This entry lists 14 T cell receptor beta chains sequenced from one sample in a study of shared clonotypes between healthy human individuals. Some clones are missing from TCRdb's copy, which holds only in-frame ones; the method was immunoSEQ multiplex PCR. This table has roughly 2 million clones, roughly 94% appearing once. Sample: naive CD4+ T cells sorted from blood. The subset denotes: CD45RA+ positively selected. These receptors came from a man aged 18 to 30 in good health.

This chain joins TRBV5-1 and TRBJ2-2; no clear D. V was clipped by 5 bases and J by 7 bases, with 12 bases between them. The CDR3 sequence is 13 residues long. Germline-derived CDR1 and CDR2 are SGHRS and YFSETQ. Here the CDR3 DNA reads TGCGCCAGCAGTTCCGTCCTGGGCGGGGAGCTGTTTTTT. Encoded protein: CASSSVLGGELFF.

The V gene is TRBV7-2, the J gene TRBJ2-1; tentatively, D is TRBD2 (6 bases). The V gene lost 1 base and the J gene lost 0 bases, with 10 bases spanning the gap. Looked up from germline, CDR1 is SGHTA and CDR2 is FQGNSA. The CDR3 contains 16 residues. This CDR3 is CASSLDWTNSYNEQFF. Here the CDR3 DNA reads TGTGCCAGCAGCTTAGACTGGACTAACTCCTACAATGAGCAGTTCTTC.

Concerning this clone itself: One junction end disagrees with the germline gene, perhaps due to a read error. The chain couples TRBV29-1 to TRBJ2-5; maybe TRBD1 (7 bases). This CDR3 comprises 13 residues. Germline CDR1 SQVTM, CDR2 ANQGSEA. This CDR3 reads CSVERDRGPILNF. In DNA, the CDR3 is TGCAGCGTTGAGCGGGACAGAGGACCCATCCTCAACTTC.

This clone was counted a single time. The rearrangement links TRBV23-1 to TRBJ2-7; D not certain. TRBV23-1 is flagged as an ORF with uncertain function. CDR3 length equals 16 residues. Trimming shortened V by 0 bases and J by 1 base, and 13 bases separated the two germline ends. CDR3 residues: CASSQSGPNTSYEQYF. The CDR3 DNA is TGCGCCAGCAGTCAATCGGGCCCCAACACTTCCTACGAGCAGTACTTC.

This CDR3 reads CARHNEKLFF. CDR3 coding DNA: TGTGCCAGACACAATGAAAAACTGTTTTTT. J is TRBJ1-4 and V is TRBV27; D is uncertain. This CDR3 is built from 10 residues. Germline V CDR1 and CDR2: MNHEY, SMNVEV (reference sequence). Trimming stripped 9 bases from V and 5 bases from J, with 4 bases between.

This rearrangement joins TRBV6-6 to TRBJ1-1, with D maybe TRBD1 (5 bases). Between the trimmed V and J ends, which lost 0 bases and 3 bases, there was a span of 14 bases. The CDR3 has 16 residues. Germline loops: CDR1 MNHNY, CDR2 SVGAGI (reference sequence). The CDR3 DNA sequence: TGTGCCAGCAGTTACTCATTCTCCAGGGTGGACACTGAAGCTTTCTTT. It codes for CASSYSFSRVDTEAFF.

The chain uses TRBV6-1 and TRBJ1-6, with TRBD1 identical over 8 bases. The CDR3 spans 15 residues. Germline CDR1 is MNHNS and CDR2 is SASEGT. Losses at the gene ends were 6 bases for V and 2 bases for J; bases not matched to a gene: 3. The CDR3 coding sequence is TGTGCCAGCAGCACAGGGGGAACCTATAATTCACCCCTCCACTTT. Translating it yields CASSTGGTYNSPLHF.

As regards this clone: The same CDR3 can be traced to other DNA sequences in this sample. The chain employs TRBV7-9 and TRBJ2-5; D assignment may be TRBD1 or TRBD2 (6 bases each). From germline, CDR1 is SEHNR and CDR2 FQNEAQ (reference sequence). The CDR3 runs 14 residues. The ends were cut back, 0 bases at V and 2 bases at J, with 7 bases in the middle. CDR3 in amino acids: CASSLAGGQETQYF. CDR3 DNA: TGTGCCAGCAGCTTAGCAGGGGGGCAAGAGACCCAGTACTTC.

The rearrangement uses TRBV5-1 and TRBJ2-5; either TRBD1 or TRBD2 may fit D (7 bases each). CDR3 length: 14 amino acids. CDR1 and CDR2 from the germline V gene are SGHRS and YFSETQ. V was pared by 2 bases and J by 5 bases, with 13 bases between. CDR3 sequence: CASSFGGTDETQYF. The CDR3 nucleotides read TGCGCCAGCAGCTTCGGGGGGACAGACGAGACCCAGTACTTC.

This rearrangement joins TRBV30 to TRBJ1-2; 10 bases align to TRBD1. V was clipped by 3 bases and J by 8 bases; unmatched bases: 21. This CDR3 has 18 amino acids. CDR1 is GTSNPN, CDR2 SVGIG, per germline (reference sequence). CDR3 in DNA: TGTGCCTGGAGCCGAAACCTTCCGGGACAGGGGACATCTGGCGGCTACACCTTC. Its protein product is CAWSRNLPGQGTSGGYTF.

This clone occurred once. J is TRBJ2-7 and V is TRBV5-4, with 7 positions matching TRBD1. The CDR3 length is 14 residues. Germline V gene lookup returns CDR1 SGHNT and CDR2 YYREEE (reference sequence). With V trimmed by 3 bases and J by 5 bases, 8 bases remained unmatched. The CDR3 DNA sequence: TGTGCCAGCAGCTACAGGGGAGTGATAGACGAGCAGTACTTC. Its translation: CASSYRGVIDEQYF. Complete variable domain (other parts from reference TRBV5-4 and TRBJ2-7): ETGVTQSPTHLIKTRGQQVTLRCSSQSGHNTVSWYQQALGQGPQFIFQYYREEENGRGNFPPRFSGLQFPNYSSELNVNALELDDSALYLCASSYRGVIDEQYFGPGTRLTVT.

Concerning this clone itself: Compared with germline, one end of the junction differs, possibly owing to a read error. V usage is TRBV27 and J usage is TRBJ2-7; 7 bases are a match to TRBD1. There are 12 residues in the CDR3. Germline CDR1 MNHEY, CDR2 SMNVEV (reference sequence). The CDR3 nucleotides read TGTGCCAGCAGTTCCTTTTCCCCGGGACAGAGGTTC. Translation: CASSSFSPGQRF.

The rearrangement joins TRBV28 to TRBJ1-2; D may be TRBD1 (5 bases). The CDR3 contains 14 residues. Looked up from germline, CDR1 is MDHEN and CDR2 is SYDVKM. Trimming left V 6 bases short and J 8 bases short, with 19 bases between. The CDR3 DNA reads TGTGCCAGCAGCCGCCTGGGCGGGGCTTGGGGCTACACCTTC. It specifies CASSRLGGAWGYTF.

This rearrangement joins TRBV9 to TRBJ2-1; weak D call: TRBD2 (6 bases). V shed 5 bases and J shed 9 bases, with 12 bases lying between them. CDR1 SGDLS and CDR2 YYNGEE come from the germline V gene. This CDR3 contains 12 residues. The CDR3 region has the DNA TGTGCCAGCAGGACCGACGGGGGTGAGCAGTTCTTC. It is translated as CASRTDGGEQFF.